There are a few counts of the clone carrying this T cell receptor (beta chain). Its antigen is unidentified. This sample stems from a study of T cells in Graves' hyperthyroidism and ophthalmopathy. Looking at the study overall: Blood was drawn when the patient was first diagnosed and still untreated. Whole-study results and caveats: Blood also carried most thyroid clonotypes expanded above 0.001.

Regions amplified from RNA transcripts were the TCR beta CDR3 regions. First-round RT-PCR of the TCR CDR3 relied on the HTBI primer set. TCRdb reanalysed the multiplex PCR reads using MiXCR and keeps one entry per CDR3 protein. The sample shows 560,000 or so distinct CDR3 sequences, just under 20% of them seen only once. This CDR3 is 15 amino acids long. The germline V gene has CDR1 LNHDA and CDR2 SQIVND (reference sequence). Between the trimmed V and J ends, which lost 8 bases and 2 bases, there was a span of 18 bases. Material: blood. The genes are TRBV19 and TRBJ2-5, with D hard to call. This TCR derives from a middle-aged man with Graves' ophthalmopathy. CDR3 DNA: TGTGCCAGTTCTCTTTTTCGGACGGAACAAGAGACCCAGTACTTC. Translated, it gives CASSLFRTEQETQYF. The full variable domain, completed using reference TRBV19 and TRBJ2-5, is DGGITQSPKYLFRKEGQNVTLSCEQNLNHDAMYWYRQDPGQGLRLIYYSQIVNDFQKGDIAEGYSVSREKKESFPLTVTSAQKNPTAFYLCASSLFRTEQETQYFGPGTRLLVL.